Listed here are 3 T cell receptor beta chains from one sample, sequenced in a study of blood T cell repertoires in COVID-19 (dated by TCRdb to about 2020). The library was produced with the immunoSEQ multiplex PCR assay. TCRdb obtained this table from immuneACCESS and retained in-frame rearrangements with V and J assigned. These tables miss some clones; where compared with another copy, unresolved V genes account for less than half of the shortfall, and the remainder is unexplained. For this sample the table gives under 200,000 clones, of which roughly 90% were detected only once. About 6.3% of the sample is held by the ten biggest clonotypes. Sequencing was performed on PBMCs or T cells enriched from blood (not recorded which). The source of these receptors is a woman in her fifties or sixties who had recovered from COVID-19.

This chain links TRBV18 with TRBJ2-7; 7 nucleotides align to TRBD1. The V segment lost 0 bases and the J segment 2 bases; nucleotides outside the gene matches: 4. The CDR3 extends over 15 amino acids. Germline V gives CDR1 KGHSH, CDR2 LQKENI. CDR3 DNA: TGTGCCAGCTCACCACCGACAGGGAGTCCCTACGAGCAGTACTTC. Amino acids: CASSPPTGSPYEQYF.

This clone was found a few times. The chain couples TRBV12-2 to TRBJ1-5; TRBD1, the D gene given by the table, was not confirmed from the DNA. TRBV12-2 is an annotated pseudogene. The CDR3 spans 16 residues. This CDR3 reads CASRFKDRGRDQPQHF. The CDR3, as DNA: TGTGCAAGTCGCTTCAAAGACAGGGGGCGAGATCAGCCCCAGCATTTT.

This clone was seen only a few times. The V gene is TRBV4-3, the J gene TRBJ2-2, with D unresolved. The CDR3 totals 16 residues. The germline CDR1 and CDR2 sequences are LGHNA and YSLEER. The V and J ends lost 1 base and 0 bases respectively, with 9 bases between them. The chain's CDR3 is CASSQVSRTNTGELFF. For the CDR3, the DNA is TGCGCCAGCAGCCAAGTCAGCAGGACGAACACCGGGGAGCTGTTTTTT.